This T cell receptor beta chain derives from a study of T-cell reconstitution after alpha-beta-depleted transplantation in children. TCRbeta library preparation incorporated unique molecular identifiers. Using its own MiXCR run on the PCR reads, TCRdb lists one record per CDR3 protein. The data contain some 550,000 distinct CDR3 sequences, roughly 23% of them singletons. The CDR3 totals 14 residues. Germline V gives CDR1 LNHNV, CDR2 YYDKDF (reference sequence). The ends lost 0 bases at V and 5 bases at J; junction bases unmatched: 4. The sequence came from a boy under three years old who had a stem cell transplant for acute myeloid leukemia, so the T cells may come from the graft donor. The chain carries TRBV15 and TRBJ2-7; the match to TRBD1 covers 7 bases. The specimen comprised PBMCs, mostly from graft donor cells, sampled 360 days after TCRalphabeta/CD19-depleted stem cell transplant. The chain's CDR3 is CATSRENRGHEQYV. CDR3 DNA: TGTGCCACCAGCAGAGAAAACAGGGGTCACGAGCAGTACGTC.